This TCR beta chain was obtained from a study of T cells expressing NK-cell markers. TCRdb re-called the 5' RACE reads and gives one entry per CDR3 protein, without DNA. The listing records about 150,000 distinct CDR3 sequences. This receptor was taken from a woman between 45 and 60 years old in good health. Sequenced input: blood T cells: a sorted CD56 or NKG2C T cell subset, CD4+ or CD8+ T cells, or bulk PBMC T cells (not recorded which).

The CDR3 loop is CASSLRRDGTEAFF. The V gene is TRBV28, the J gene TRBJ1-1. The CDR3 runs to 14 residues. Germline assignment: CDR1 MDHEN and CDR2 SYDVKM.